This entry features one TCR beta chain sequence. Its antigen remains unidentified. Sequence at one end of the junction differs from germline and may be a read error. The data are from a study of immune heterogeneity within non-small cell lung tumors. General study results and limits: Correlation analysis showed that local T-cell clonality was moderately but significantly associated with local tumor mutational burden (R 0.3 to 0.4). Tumor sites in a patient shared identical dominant CDR3 beta clonotypes and also carried site-unique high-frequency clones.

The template for each sample was 600 ng of genomic DNA, which had been extracted from bulk tumor tissue. Spaced far apart, several biopsies were taken from each primary tumor during surgery. Patients had untreated, newly diagnosed non-small cell lung cancer and underwent curative surgery. Patients newly diagnosed with non-small cell lung cancer and having curative-intent surgery served as donors. TCR beta CDR3 regions came from multiplex PCR with 32 forward V and 13 reverse J primers. One entry per CDR3 protein results from TCRdb running MiXCR on the multiplex PCR reads. The sample records approximately 3,000 distinct CDR3 sequences, under 55% being singletons. The CDR3 is 14 amino acids. The germline CDR1 and CDR2 sequences are LNHNV and YYDKDF (reference sequence).

The chain uses TRBV15 and TRBJ1-5, with D unresolved. This receptor was obtained from a man in his 60s with non-small cell lung cancer. The sample was lung tumor tissue. CDR3 nucleotides: TGTGCCACCAGCAGAGAGTCGCCTCATCAGCCCCAGCGTTTT. Translation: CATSRESPHQPQRF.